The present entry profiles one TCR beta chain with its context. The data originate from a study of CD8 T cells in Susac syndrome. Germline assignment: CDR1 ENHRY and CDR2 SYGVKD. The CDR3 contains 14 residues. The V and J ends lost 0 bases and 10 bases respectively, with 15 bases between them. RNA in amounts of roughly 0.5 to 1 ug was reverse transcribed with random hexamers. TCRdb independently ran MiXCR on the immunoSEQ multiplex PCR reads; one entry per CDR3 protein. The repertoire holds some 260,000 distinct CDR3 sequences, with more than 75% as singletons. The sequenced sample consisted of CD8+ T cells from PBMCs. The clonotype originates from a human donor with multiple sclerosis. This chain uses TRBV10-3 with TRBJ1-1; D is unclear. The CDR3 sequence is CAISESKAGLGAFF. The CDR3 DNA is TGTGCCATCAGTGAGTCGAAGGCCGGTCTGGGAGCTTTCTTT.